Each of the 30 T cell receptor beta chains below was sequenced from the same sample in a study of CD8+ T cells in alopecia areata. RNA was isolated and reverse transcribed to cDNA, the sequencing template. TCRdb's copy holds only in-frame clones and misses some; the assay was immunoSEQ multiplex PCR. The table lists 60,000 to 85,000 clones, approximately 66% of them singletons. As to treatment: oral pan-JAK inhibitor, 5-10 mg twice daily. The source material was CD8+ T cells sorted from blood, sampled at week 24, from a patient treated with tofacitinib. These receptors came from a human donor with alopecia areata.

V gene TRBV2 combines with J gene TRBJ2-4, with no clear D. CDR1 and CDR2 (germline): SNHLY, FYNNEI. Trimming took 6 bases from V and 0 from J, leaving 12 bases between them. This CDR3 region has 15 residues. The CDR3 spells CASSDSDPAKNIQYF. For the CDR3, the DNA is TGTGCCAGCAGCGACTCGGACCCAGCCAAAAACATTCAGTACTTC.

The chain is built from TRBV27 and TRBJ2-4; D might be TRBD1 (5 bases). Between the trimmed V and J ends, which lost 2 bases and 7 bases, there was a span of 9 bases. Germline CDR1 and CDR2: MNHEY and SMNVEV (reference sequence). The CDR3 sequence is 13 residues long. The CDR3 nucleotides are TGTGCCAGCAGTTTAGGAGCAGGGAACATTCAGTACTTC. Translated: CASSLGAGNIQYF.

The chain uses TRBV6-5 and TRBJ1-1; 7 nucleotides line up with TRBD1. This CDR3 contains 14 residues. V lost 6 bases and J lost 5; bases outside the gene matches: 9. In germline, CDR1 is MNHEY, CDR2 SVGAGI. This CDR3 reads CASRSGTVITEAFF. CDR3 nucleotide sequence: TGTGCCAGCAGGTCCGGGACAGTTATTACTGAAGCTTTCTTT.

This clone was counted at least ten times. The J gene is TRBJ2-5, the V gene TRBV7-9; TRBD2 is a possible D gene (5 bases). The CDR3 loop spans 16 amino acids. CDR1 is SEHNR and CDR2 is FQNEAQ in the germline V gene (reference sequence). V was cut by 1 base and J by 1 base, with 13 bases left in between. DNA of the CDR3: TGTGCCAGCAGCTTAGGCGGACTGGGTACCCAAGAGACCCAGTACTTC. Protein sequence: CASSLGGLGTQETQYF.

The V and J genes are TRBV9 and TRBJ2-7; D perhaps matches TRBD1 (6 bases). CDR1 and CDR2 from the germline V gene are SGDLS and YYNGEE. This CDR3 has 17 amino acids. The V end was cut by 4 bases, the J end by 4 bases, with 24 bases between. CDR3 region: CASSPGAGPTGSYEQYF. For the CDR3, the DNA is TGTGCCAGCAGCCCCGGGGCAGGGCCTACAGGGTCTTACGAGCAGTACTTC.

The chain recombines TRBV27 with TRBJ2-2; a weak D match, TRBD1 (6 bases). The CDR3 covers 15 residues. Per the germline V gene, CDR1 is MNHEY and CDR2 is SMNVEV (reference sequence). With 4 bases removed from V and 2 bases from J, the gap between germline ends came to 11 bases. CDR3 amino acids: CASSSGTLNTGELFF. CDR3 nucleotides: TGTGCCAGCAGTTCTGGGACATTAAACACCGGGGAGCTGTTTTTT.

The chain recombines TRBV27 with TRBJ2-3, with D possibly matching TRBD2 (6 bases). V shed 6 bases and J shed 2 bases, with 21 bases lying between them. CDR3 length: 17 amino acids. Germline V gene lookup returns CDR1 MNHEY and CDR2 SMNVEV (reference sequence). The CDR3 loop is CASRTARSAGFTDTQYF. The CDR3 DNA reads TGTGCCAGCAGAACCGCCCGCTCGGCGGGGTTCACAGATACGCAGTATTTT.

This clone was observed once. The chain recombines TRBV6-5 with TRBJ1-2; TRBD1 matches at 7 bases. CDR1 is MNHEY and CDR2 is SVGAGI in the germline V gene. V was pared by 0 bases and J by 6 bases, with 4 bases of the junction left unmatched. This CDR3 has 14 amino acids. The CDR3, as DNA: TGTGCCAGCAGTTACTCGACAGGGTTGAATGGCTACACCTTC. Residues: CASSYSTGLNGYTF.

This clone was seen just once. This rearrangement joins TRBV5-4 to TRBJ2-4, with TRBD1 as a possible D gene (6 bases). CDR1 SGHNT and CDR2 YYREEE come from the germline V gene (reference sequence). V was shortened by 3 bases and J by 0 bases, with 10 bases between the two germline ends. The CDR3 spans 15 residues. The CDR3 is CASSSTGLAKNIQYF. CDR3 coding DNA: TGTGCCAGCAGCTCAACAGGGTTAGCCAAAAACATTCAGTACTTC.

This chain connects TRBV5-1 to TRBJ2-1; D is possibly TRBD2 (6 bases). CDR1 is SGHRS and CDR2 is YFSETQ in the germline V gene. The CDR3 spans 12 residues. V lost 0 bases, J lost 13 bases, and 11 bases lay in between. Here the CDR3 DNA reads TGCGCCAGCAGCTTGGGGGAGGAGCCCCAGTTCTTC. Its translation is CASSLGEEPQFF.

The chain recombines TRBV2 with TRBJ1-2; TRBD1 might be the D (5 bases). The CDR3 runs to 14 residues. CDR1 is SNHLY, CDR2 FYNNEI, per germline. Deletions cut 10 bases from V and 1 base from J, with 16 bases between. The CDR3 protein is CAIDDQGDNYGYTF. CDR3 DNA: TGTGCCATCGACGACCAGGGTGATAACTATGGCTACACCTTC. Using reference TRBV2 and TRBJ1-2 for the parts outside the CDR3, the full variable domain is EPEVTQTPSHQVTQMGQEVILRCVPISNHLYFYWYRQILGQKVEFLVSFYNNEISEKSEIFDDQFSVERPDGSNFTLKIRSTKLEDSAMYFCAIDDQGDNYGYTFGSGTRLTVV.

This clone was counted ten times or more. V is TRBV28 and J is TRBJ2-3, with D possibly being TRBD1 (6 bases). The CDR3 is made up of 17 amino acids. Germline CDR1 is MDHEN and CDR2 is SYDVKM. V lost 3 bases and J lost 2, with 18 bases in between. Here the CDR3 DNA reads TGTGCCAGCAGTTTGTTGGACGAAGGGGGTTTCACAGATACGCAGTATTTT. Residues: CASSLLDEGGFTDTQYF. Full variable domain (outside the CDR3, taken from reference TRBV28 and TRBJ2-3): DVKVTQSSRYLVKRTGEKVFLECVQDMDHENMFWYRQDPGLGLRLIYFSYDVKMKEKGDIPEGYSVSREKKERFSLILESASTNQTSMYLCASSLLDEGGFTDTQYFGPGTRLTVL.

The chain joins TRBV4-3 to TRBJ2-1, with 11 nucleotides matching TRBD2. This CDR3 region has 16 residues. Germline V lookup: CDR1 LGHNA, CDR2 YSLEER. V gave up 3 bases and J gave up 3 bases; unmatched junction bases: 4. CDR3 DNA sequence: TGCGCCAGCAGCCACCTAGCGGGGGGTCTCTACAATGAGCAGTTCTTC. Protein: CASSHLAGGLYNEQFF.

The chain links TRBV5-4 to TRBJ2-3, with 12 bases fitting TRBD2. There are 17 residues in the CDR3. Germline-derived CDR1 and CDR2 are SGHNT and YYREEE (reference sequence). J lost 5 bases, V lost 0 bases, and 7 bases had no gene match. For the CDR3, the DNA is TGTGCCAGCAGCTTGGATCCTAGCGGGGGGGCGGGAGATACGCAGTATTTT. Its protein product is CASSLDPSGGAGDTQYF.

The chain couples TRBV9 to TRBJ2-1; 9 positions match TRBD1. This CDR3 has 16 residues. Germline V gives CDR1 SGDLS, CDR2 YYNGEE. V lost 3 bases, J lost 9 bases, and 13 bases stayed unmatched. This CDR3 is CASSANRDRDPGEQFF. CDR3 coding DNA: TGTGCCAGCAGCGCTAACCGGGACAGGGATCCGGGTGAGCAGTTCTTC.

The rearrangement uses TRBV5-4 and TRBJ2-7; 8 bases match TRBD1. The germline V gene encodes CDR1 SGHNT and CDR2 YYREEE (reference sequence). There are 13 residues in the CDR3. After removal of 4 bases from V and 3 bases from J, the junction contained 3 bases not matched to a gene. DNA for the CDR3: TGTGCCAGCAGCCCGGACAGGGACTACGAGCAGTACTTC. Residues: CASSPDRDYEQYF.

The chain uses TRBV9 and TRBJ2-3; D call uncertain. Germline assignment: CDR1 SGDLS and CDR2 YYNGEE. The CDR3 has 14 amino acids. Trimming took 0 bases from V and 2 from J, leaving 7 bases between them. This CDR3 is CASSVEGYTDTQYF. CDR3 coding DNA: TGTGCCAGCAGCGTAGAGGGCTACACAGATACGCAGTATTTT.

The CDR3 DNA reads as TGCGCCAGCAGCTTGGAAGGCGGGACCTCCCGTAGGGAGCAGTACTTC. Residues: CASSLEGGTSRREQYF. The V gene is TRBV5-1, the J gene TRBJ2-7, with D possibly being TRBD2 (6 bases). Trimming took 0 bases from V and 7 from J, leaving 20 bases between them. Per germline, CDR1 SGHRS and CDR2 YFSETQ. This CDR3 is 16 amino acids long.

This clone was observed a handful of times. The chain uses TRBV6-5 and TRBJ2-1; 8 nucleotides align to TRBD1. Germline V gene lookup returns CDR1 MNHEY and CDR2 SVGAGI. The CDR3 loop spans 16 amino acids. V was pared by 2 bases and J by 4 bases, with 7 bases of the junction left unmatched. The CDR3 loop is CASSYDDRGVYNEQFF. In DNA form, the CDR3 reads TGTGCCAGCAGTTACGACGACAGGGGAGTTTACAATGAGCAGTTCTTC.

The V call is TRBV5-6, the J call TRBJ1-1; D is undetermined. V lost 2 bases to trimming and J lost 3 bases, with 11 bases between them. The germline gives CDR1 SGHDT, CDR2 YYEEEE. CDR3 length: 14 amino acids. For the CDR3, the DNA is TGTGCCAGCAGCTTTGGACCCGGAGACACTGAAGCTTTCTTT. This translates into CASSFGPGDTEAFF.

This chain uses TRBV19 with TRBJ1-5, with a tentative D call TRBD1 (5 bases). The V gene's germline CDR1 is LNHDA and CDR2 SQIVND (reference sequence). The CDR3 is made up of 14 amino acids. Trimming took off 2 bases at V and 6 bases at J, with 11 bases between the two ends. In DNA form, the CDR3 reads TGTGCCAGTAGTATACATGGGACGCTTCAGCCCCAGCATTTT. It specifies CASSIHGTLQPQHF.

This clone was seen a few times. V gene TRBV4-1 combines with J gene TRBJ2-5; TRBD1 is a possible D gene (5 bases). V dropped 0 bases and J dropped 2 bases, with 10 bases sitting between them. CDR1 is MGHRA, CDR2 YSYEKL, per germline. The CDR3 runs to 15 residues. CDR3 nucleotide sequence: TGCGCCAGCAGCCAAGAGACAGTAACTCAAGAGACCCAGTACTTC. Translating gives CASSQETVTQETQYF.

This clone was counted only a few times. This rearrangement joins TRBV7-9 to TRBJ2-5, with 7 bases identical to TRBD2. The CDR3 covers 16 residues. The V gene end was trimmed by 5 bases and the J gene end by 5 bases; junction bases not matched to a gene: 14. Germline V gene sequence: CDR1 SEHNR, CDR2 FQNEAQ (reference sequence). In nucleotides, the CDR3 is TGTGCCAGCAGCCCACCCCGGTTGTCGGGGGGTGAGACCCAGTACTTC. Protein: CASSPPRLSGGETQYF.

The V call is TRBV10-3, the J call TRBJ2-2; D perhaps matches TRBD1 (6 bases). The CDR3 is 12 residues long. In germline, CDR1 is ENHRY, CDR2 SYGVKD. The V end was cut by 11 bases, the J end by 5 bases, with 12 bases between. This CDR3 is CAPPRGTGELFF. CDR3 in DNA: TGTGCCCCCCCCAGGGGAACCGGGGAGCTGTTTTTT.

The chain is built from TRBV5-6 and TRBJ1-1; D is perhaps TRBD1 (5 bases). V was pared by 4 bases and J by 6 bases, with 7 bases between. From germline, CDR1 is SGHDT and CDR2 YYEEEE. CDR3 size: 11 residues. The CDR3 here is CASSQGSEAFF. The CDR3 nucleotides read TGTGCCAGCAGCCAGGGCTCTGAAGCTTTCTTT.

The chain couples TRBV5-4 to TRBJ2-2; D perhaps matches TRBD1 (5 bases). Deletions cut 2 bases from V and 6 bases from J, with 11 bases between. This CDR3 comprises 14 residues. Germline V gives CDR1 SGHNT, CDR2 YYREEE (reference sequence). CDR3 bases: TGTGCCAGCAGCTTAGGACACGGTGCCGGGGAGCTGTTTTTT. Translating it yields CASSLGHGAGELFF.

The rearrangement links TRBV4-3 to TRBJ2-7, with D perhaps TRBD2 (6 bases). The CDR3 spans 14 residues. The V gene's germline CDR1 is LGHNA and CDR2 YSLEER. Trimming removed 1 base from V and 6 bases from J, with 13 bases in between. CDR3 protein: CASSQARERPEQYF. The CDR3 nucleotides read TGCGCCAGCAGCCAAGCTCGGGAGCGCCCCGAGCAGTACTTC.

The rearrangement uses TRBV30 and TRBJ2-1; tentative D call: TRBD2 (6 bases). Germline-derived CDR1 and CDR2 are GTSNPN and SVGIG (reference sequence). V lost 6 bases and J lost 9, with 24 bases in between. CDR3 size: 15 residues. The CDR3, as DNA: TGTGCCTGTACCACGGGACTCCCGTTTGTCGGTGAGCAGTTCTTC. It is translated as CACTTGLPFVGEQFF.

The V call is TRBV28, the J call TRBJ1-1; no clear D gene. This CDR3 is built from 13 residues. Germline CDR1 MDHEN, CDR2 SYDVKM. The V and J ends lost 3 bases and 1 base respectively, with 6 bases between them. CDR3 nucleotide sequence: TGTGCCAGCAGTTTCCTGGAGAACACTGAAGCTTTCTTT. This encodes CASSFLENTEAFF.

This clone was detected once. This chain uses TRBV13 with TRBJ2-7; D may be TRBD2 (6 bases). V gave up 4 bases and J gave up 0 bases, with 16 bases separating them. The CDR3 has 16 amino acids. Germline V lookup: CDR1 PRHDT, CDR2 FYEKMQ (reference sequence). The CDR3 loop reads CASSSRLGLLSYEQYF. DNA of the CDR3: TGTGCCAGCAGCTCCCGACTAGGTCTGCTCTCCTACGAGCAGTACTTC.